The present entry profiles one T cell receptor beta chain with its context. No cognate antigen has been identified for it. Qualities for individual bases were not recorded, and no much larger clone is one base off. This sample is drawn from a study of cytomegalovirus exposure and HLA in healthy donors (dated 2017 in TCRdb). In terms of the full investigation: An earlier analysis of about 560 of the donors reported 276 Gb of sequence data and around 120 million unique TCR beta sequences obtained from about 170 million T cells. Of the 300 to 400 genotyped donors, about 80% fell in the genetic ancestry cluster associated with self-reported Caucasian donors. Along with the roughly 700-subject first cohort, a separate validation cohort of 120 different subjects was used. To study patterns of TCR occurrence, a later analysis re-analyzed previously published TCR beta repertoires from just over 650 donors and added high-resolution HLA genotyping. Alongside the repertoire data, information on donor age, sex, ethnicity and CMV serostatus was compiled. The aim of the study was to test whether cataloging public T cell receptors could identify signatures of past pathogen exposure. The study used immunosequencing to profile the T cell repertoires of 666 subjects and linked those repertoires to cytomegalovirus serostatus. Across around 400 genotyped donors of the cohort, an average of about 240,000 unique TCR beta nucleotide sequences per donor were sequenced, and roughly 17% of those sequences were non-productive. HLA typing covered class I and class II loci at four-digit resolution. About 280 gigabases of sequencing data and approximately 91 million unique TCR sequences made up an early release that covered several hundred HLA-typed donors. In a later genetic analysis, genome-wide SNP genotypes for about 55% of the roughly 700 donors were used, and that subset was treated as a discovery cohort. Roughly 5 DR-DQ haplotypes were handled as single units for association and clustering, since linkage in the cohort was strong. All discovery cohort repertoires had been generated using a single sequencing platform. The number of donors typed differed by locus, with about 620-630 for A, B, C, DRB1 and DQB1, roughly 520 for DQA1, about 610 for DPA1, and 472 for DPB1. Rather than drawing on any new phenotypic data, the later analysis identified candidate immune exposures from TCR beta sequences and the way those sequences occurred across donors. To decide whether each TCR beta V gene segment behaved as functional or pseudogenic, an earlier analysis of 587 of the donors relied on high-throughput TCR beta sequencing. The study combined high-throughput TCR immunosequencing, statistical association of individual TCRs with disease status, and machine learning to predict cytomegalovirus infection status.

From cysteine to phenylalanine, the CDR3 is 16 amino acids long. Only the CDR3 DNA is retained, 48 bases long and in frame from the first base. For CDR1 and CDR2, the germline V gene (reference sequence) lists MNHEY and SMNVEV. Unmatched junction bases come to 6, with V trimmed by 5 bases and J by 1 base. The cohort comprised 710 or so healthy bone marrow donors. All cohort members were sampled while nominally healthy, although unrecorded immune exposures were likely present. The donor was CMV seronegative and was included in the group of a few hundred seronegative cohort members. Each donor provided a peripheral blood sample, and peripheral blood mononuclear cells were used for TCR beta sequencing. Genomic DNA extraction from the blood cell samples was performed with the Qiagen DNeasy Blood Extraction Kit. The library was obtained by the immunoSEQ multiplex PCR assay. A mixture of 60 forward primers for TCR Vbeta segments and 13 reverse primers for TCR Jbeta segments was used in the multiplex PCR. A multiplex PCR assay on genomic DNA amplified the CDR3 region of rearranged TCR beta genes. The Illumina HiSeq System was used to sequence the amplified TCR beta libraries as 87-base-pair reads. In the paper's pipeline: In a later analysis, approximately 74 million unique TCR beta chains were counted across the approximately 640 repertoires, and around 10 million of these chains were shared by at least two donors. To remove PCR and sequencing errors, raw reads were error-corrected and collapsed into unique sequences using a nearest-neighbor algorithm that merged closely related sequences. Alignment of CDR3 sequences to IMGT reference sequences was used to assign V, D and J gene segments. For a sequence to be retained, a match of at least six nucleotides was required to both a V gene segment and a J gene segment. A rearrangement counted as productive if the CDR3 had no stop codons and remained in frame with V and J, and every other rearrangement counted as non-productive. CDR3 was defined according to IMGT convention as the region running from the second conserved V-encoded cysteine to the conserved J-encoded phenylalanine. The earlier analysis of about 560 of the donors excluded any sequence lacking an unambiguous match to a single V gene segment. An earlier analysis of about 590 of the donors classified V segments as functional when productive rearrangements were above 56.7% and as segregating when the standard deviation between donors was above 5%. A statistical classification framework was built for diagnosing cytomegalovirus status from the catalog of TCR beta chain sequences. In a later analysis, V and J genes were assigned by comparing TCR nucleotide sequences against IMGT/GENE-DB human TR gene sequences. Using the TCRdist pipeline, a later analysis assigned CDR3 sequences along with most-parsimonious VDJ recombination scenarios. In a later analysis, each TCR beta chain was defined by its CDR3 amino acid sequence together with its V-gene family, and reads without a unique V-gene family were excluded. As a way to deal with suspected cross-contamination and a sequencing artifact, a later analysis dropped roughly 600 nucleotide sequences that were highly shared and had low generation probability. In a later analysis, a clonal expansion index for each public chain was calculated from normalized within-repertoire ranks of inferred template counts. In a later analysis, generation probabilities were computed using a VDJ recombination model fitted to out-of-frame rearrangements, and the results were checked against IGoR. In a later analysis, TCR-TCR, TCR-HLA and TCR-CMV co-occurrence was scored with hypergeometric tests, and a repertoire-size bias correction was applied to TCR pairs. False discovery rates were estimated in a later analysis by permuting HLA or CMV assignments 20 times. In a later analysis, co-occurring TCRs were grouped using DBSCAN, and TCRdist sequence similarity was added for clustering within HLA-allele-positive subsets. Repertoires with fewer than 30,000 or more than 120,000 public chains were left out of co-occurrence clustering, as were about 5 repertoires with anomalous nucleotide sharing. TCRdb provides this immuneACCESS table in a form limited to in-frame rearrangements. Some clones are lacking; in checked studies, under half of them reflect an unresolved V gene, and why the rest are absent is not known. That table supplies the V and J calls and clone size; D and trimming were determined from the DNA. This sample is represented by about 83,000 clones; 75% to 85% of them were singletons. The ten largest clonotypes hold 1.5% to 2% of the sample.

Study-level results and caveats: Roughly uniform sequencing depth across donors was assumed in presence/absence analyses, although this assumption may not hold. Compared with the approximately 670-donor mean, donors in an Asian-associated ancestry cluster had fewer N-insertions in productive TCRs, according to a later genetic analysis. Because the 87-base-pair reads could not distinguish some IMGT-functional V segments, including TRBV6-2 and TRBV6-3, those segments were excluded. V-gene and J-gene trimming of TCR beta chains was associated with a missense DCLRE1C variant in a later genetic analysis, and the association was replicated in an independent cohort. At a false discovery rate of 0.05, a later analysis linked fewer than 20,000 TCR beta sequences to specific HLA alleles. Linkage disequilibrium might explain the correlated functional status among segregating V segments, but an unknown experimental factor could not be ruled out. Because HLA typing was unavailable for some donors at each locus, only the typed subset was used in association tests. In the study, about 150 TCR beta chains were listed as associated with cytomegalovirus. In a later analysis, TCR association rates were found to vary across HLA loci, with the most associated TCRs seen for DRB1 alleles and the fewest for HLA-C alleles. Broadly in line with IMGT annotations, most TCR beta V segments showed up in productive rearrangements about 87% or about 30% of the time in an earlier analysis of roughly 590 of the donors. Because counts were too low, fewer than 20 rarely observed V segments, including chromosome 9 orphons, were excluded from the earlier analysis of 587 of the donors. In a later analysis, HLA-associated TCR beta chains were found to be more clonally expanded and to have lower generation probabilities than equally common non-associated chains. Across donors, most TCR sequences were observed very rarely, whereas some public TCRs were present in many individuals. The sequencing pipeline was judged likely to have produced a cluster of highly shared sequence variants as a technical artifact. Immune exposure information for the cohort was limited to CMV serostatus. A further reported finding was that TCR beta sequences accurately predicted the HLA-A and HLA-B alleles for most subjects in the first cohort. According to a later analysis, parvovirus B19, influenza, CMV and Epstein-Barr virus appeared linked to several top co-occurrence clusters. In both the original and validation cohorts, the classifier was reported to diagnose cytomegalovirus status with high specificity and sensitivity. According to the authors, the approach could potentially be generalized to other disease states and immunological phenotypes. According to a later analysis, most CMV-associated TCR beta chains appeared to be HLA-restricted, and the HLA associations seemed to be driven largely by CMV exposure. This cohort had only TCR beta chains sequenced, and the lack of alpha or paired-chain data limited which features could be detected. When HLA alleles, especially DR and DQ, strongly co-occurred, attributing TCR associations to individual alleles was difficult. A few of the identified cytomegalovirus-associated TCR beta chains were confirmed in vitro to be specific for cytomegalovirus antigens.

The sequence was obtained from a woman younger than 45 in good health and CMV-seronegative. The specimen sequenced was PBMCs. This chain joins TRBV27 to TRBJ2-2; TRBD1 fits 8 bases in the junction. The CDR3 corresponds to CASSKTGDLNTGELFF. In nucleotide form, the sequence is TGTGCCAGCAGTAAGACAGGGGATTTGAACACCGGGGAGCTGTTTTTT.